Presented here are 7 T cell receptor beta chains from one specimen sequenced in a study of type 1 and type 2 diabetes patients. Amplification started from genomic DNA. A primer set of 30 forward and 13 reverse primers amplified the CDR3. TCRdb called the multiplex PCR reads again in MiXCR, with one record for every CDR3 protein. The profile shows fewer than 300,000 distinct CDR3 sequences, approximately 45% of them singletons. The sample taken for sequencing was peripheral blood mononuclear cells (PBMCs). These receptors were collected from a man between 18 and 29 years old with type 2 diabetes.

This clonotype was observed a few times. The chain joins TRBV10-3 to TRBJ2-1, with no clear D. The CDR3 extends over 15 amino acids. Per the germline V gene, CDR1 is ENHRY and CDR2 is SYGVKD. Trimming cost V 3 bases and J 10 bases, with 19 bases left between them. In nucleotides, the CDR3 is TGTGCCATCAGTGAAGGTTTCACTTCAATAGAAGAGCAGTTCTTC. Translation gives CAISEGFTSIEEQFF.

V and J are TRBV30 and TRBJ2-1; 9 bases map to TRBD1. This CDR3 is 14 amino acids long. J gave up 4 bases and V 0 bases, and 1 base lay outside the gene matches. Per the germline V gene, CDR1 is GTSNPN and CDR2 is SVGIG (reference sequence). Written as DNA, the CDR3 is TGTGCCTGGAGTGTGGGACAGGGATACAATGAGCAGTTCTTC. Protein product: CAWSVGQGYNEQFF. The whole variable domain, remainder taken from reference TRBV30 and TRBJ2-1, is SQTIHQWPATLVQPVGSPLSLECTVEGTSNPNLYWYRQAAGRGLQLLFYSVGIGQISSEVPQNLSASRPQDRQFILSSKKLLLSDSGFYLCAWSVGQGYNEQFFGPGTRLTVL.

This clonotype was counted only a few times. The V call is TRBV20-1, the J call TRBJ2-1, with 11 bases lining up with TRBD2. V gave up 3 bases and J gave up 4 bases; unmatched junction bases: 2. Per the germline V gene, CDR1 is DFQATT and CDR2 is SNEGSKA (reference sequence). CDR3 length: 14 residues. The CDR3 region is CSARGLADYNEQFF. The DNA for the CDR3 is TGCAGTGCTAGGGGACTAGCGGATTACAATGAGCAGTTCTTC.

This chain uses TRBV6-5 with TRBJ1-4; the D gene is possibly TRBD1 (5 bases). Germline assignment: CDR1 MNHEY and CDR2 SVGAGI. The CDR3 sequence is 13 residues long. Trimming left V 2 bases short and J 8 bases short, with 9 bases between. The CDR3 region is CASSYLRGEKLFF. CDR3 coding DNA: TGTGCCAGCAGTTACCTCCGGGGGGAAAAACTGTTTTTT.

The CDR3 nucleotides are TGCAGTGCTAGAGACAAGCTTAGCAATCAGCCCCAGCATTTT. This translates into CSARDKLSNQPQHF. This sequence joins TRBV20-1 and TRBJ1-5; D is undetermined. V gave up 0 bases and J gave up 0 bases, with 6 bases separating them. CDR3 length equals 14 residues. Germline V gene lookup returns CDR1 DFQATT and CDR2 SNEGSKA (reference sequence).

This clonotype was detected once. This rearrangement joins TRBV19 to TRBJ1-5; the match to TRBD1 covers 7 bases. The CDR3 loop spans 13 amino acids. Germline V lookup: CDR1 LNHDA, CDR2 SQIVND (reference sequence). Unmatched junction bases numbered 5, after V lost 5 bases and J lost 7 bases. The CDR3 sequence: CASSERQGQPQHF. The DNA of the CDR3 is TGTGCCAGTAGTGAACGACAGGGACAGCCCCAGCATTTT.

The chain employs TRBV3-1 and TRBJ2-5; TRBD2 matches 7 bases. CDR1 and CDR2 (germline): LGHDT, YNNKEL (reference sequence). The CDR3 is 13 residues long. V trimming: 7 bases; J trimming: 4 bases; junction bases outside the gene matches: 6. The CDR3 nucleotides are TGTGCCAGCAAAAAGCGGGAACTAGAGACCCAGTACTTC. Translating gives CASKKRELETQYF.